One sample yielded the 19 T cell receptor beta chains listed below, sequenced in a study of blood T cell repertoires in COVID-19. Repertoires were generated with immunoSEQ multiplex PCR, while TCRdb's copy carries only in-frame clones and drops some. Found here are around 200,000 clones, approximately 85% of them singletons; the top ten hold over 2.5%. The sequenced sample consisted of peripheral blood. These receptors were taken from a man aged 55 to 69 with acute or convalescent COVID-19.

The CDR3 nucleotides are TGTGCCAGCAGCAAACTTGCCCCTGGGGCCAACGTCCTGACTTTC. Translated: CASSKLAPGANVLTF. This chain links TRBV6-5 with TRBJ2-6; D is undetermined. The V gene lost 6 bases and the J gene lost 2 bases, with 11 bases spanning the gap. The CDR3 loop spans 15 amino acids. Per the germline V gene, CDR1 is MNHEY and CDR2 is SVGAGI.

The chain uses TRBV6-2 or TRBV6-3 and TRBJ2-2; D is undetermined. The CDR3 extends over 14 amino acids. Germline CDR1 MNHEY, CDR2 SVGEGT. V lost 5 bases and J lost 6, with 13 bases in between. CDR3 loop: CASSALLEAGELFF. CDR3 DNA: TGTGCCAGCAGTGCGCTTCTAGAGGCCGGGGAGCTGTTTTTT.

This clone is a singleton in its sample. CDR3 sequence (DNA): TGTGCCAGCAGCCAAGGTGGCCAGGGGGGCTACACCTTC. This sequence encodes CASSQGGQGGYTF. The V and J genes are TRBV3-1 (or the pseudogene TRBV3-2) and TRBJ1-2, with D tentatively TRBD1 (6 bases). This CDR3 is 13 amino acids long. Germline CDR1 and CDR2: LGHDT and YNNKEL (reference sequence). V lost 1 base to trimming and J lost 8 bases, with 11 bases between them.

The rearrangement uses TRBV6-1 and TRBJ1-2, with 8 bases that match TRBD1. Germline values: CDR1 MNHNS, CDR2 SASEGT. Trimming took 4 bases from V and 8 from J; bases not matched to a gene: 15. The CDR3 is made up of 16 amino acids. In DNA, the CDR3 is TGTGCCAGCAGTGTAGGCCCCGGGACAGGCGGGGGAGGCTACACCTTC. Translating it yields CASSVGPGTGGGGYTF.

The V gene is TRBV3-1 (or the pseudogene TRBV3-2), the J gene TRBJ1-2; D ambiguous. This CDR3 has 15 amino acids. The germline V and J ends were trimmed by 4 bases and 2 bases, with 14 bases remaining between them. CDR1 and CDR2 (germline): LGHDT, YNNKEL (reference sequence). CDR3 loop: CASSLHAGENYGYTF. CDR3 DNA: TGTGCCAGCAGCCTTCACGCCGGGGAAAACTATGGCTACACCTTC.

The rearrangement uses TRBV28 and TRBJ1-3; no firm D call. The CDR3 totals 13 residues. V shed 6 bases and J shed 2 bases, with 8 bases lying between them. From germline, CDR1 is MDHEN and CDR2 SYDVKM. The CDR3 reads CASSLNTGNTIYF. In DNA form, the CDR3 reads TGTGCCAGCAGCTTAAATACTGGAAACACCATATATTTT.

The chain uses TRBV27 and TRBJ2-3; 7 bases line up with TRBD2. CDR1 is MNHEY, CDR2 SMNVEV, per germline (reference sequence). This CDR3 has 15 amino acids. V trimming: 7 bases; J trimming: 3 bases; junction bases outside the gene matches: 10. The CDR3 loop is CASTSFGGRTDTQYF. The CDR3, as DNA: TGTGCCAGCACCTCGTTTGGCGGGAGAACAGATACGCAGTATTTT.

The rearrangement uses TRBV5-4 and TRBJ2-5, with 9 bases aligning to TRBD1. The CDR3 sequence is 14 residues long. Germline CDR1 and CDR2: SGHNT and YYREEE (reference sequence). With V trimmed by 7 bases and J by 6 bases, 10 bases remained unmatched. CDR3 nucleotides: TGTGCCAGCCCCCCCTACAGGGGGCCGAAGACCCAGTACTTC. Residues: CASPPYRGPKTQYF.

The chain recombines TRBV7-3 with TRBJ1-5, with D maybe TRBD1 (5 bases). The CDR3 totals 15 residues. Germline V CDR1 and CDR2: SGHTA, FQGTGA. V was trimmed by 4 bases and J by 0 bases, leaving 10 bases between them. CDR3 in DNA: TGTGCCAGCAGCTCGGGACTCAGTAGCAATCAGCCCCAGCATTTT. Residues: CASSSGLSSNQPQHF.

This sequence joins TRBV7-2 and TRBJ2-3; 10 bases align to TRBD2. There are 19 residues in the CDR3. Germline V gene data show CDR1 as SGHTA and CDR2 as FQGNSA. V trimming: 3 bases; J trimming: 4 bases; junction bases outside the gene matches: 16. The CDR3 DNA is TGTGCCAGCAGCTTTAGCCCCAGACAGCGGGAGGGGTGGGCAGATACGCAGTATTTT. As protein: CASSFSPRQREGWADTQYF.

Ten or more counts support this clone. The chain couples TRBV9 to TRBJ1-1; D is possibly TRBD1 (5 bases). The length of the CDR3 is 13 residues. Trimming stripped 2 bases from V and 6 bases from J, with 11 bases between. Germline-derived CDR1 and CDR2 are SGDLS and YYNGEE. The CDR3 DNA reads TGTGCCAGCAGCGTCCAGGGATCATCTGAAGCTTTCTTT. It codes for CASSVQGSSEAFF.

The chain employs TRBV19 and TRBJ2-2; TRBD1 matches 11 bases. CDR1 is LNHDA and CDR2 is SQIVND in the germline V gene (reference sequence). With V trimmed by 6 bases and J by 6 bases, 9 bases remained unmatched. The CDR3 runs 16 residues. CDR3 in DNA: TGTGCCAGTAGGGCCGTAGGGACAGGGGGTCCCGGGGAGCTGTTTTTT. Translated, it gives CASRAVGTGGPGELFF.

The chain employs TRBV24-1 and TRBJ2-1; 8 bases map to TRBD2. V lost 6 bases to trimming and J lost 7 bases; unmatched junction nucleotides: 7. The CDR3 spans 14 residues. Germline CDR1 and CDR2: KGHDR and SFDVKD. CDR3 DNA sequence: TGTGCCACCAGTCCGGCTAGCGGGCAGAATGAGCAGTTCTTC. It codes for CATSPASGQNEQFF.

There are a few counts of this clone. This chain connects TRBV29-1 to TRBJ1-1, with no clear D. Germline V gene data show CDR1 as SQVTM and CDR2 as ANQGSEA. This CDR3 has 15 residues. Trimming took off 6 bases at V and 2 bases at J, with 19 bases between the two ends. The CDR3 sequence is CSVQLWGGGNTEAFF. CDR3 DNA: TGCAGCGTCCAGTTGTGGGGAGGAGGAAACACTGAAGCTTTCTTT.

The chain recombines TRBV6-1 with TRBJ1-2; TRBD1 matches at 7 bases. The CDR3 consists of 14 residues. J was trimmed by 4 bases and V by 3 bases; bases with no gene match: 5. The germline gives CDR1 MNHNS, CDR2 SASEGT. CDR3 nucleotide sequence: TGTGCCAGCAGTGACCCGGACAGGTCCTATGGCTACACCTTC. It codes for CASSDPDRSYGYTF.

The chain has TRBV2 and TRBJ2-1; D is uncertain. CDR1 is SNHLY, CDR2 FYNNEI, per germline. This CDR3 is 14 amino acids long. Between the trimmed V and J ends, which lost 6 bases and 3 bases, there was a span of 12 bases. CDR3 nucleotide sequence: TGTGCCAGCAGCTCCCGGGTTTACTACAATGAGCAGTTCTTC. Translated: CASSSRVYYNEQFF. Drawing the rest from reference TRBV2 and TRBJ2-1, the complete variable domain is EPEVTQTPSHQVTQMGQEVILRCVPISNHLYFYWYRQILGQKVEFLVSFYNNEISEKSEIFDDQFSVERPDGSNFTLKIRSTKLEDSAMYFCASSSRVYYNEQFFGPGTRLTVL.

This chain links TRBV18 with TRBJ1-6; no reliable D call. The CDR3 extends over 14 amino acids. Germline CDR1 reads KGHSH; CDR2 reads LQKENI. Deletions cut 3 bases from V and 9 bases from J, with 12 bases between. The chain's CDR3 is CASSPWDEGSPLHF. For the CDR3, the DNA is TGTGCCAGCTCACCCTGGGATGAGGGTTCACCCCTCCACTTT.

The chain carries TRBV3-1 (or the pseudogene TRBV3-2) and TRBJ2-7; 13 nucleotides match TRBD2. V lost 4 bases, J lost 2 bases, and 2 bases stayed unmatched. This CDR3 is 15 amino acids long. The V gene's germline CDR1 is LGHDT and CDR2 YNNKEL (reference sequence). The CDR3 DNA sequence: TGTGCCAGCAGCCCGGGACTAGCGGGGACCTACGAGCAGTACTTC. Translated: CASSPGLAGTYEQYF.

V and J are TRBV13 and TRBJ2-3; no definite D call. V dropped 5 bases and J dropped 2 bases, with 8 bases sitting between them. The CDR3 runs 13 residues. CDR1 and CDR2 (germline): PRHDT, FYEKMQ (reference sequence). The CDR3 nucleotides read TGTGCCAGCAGCCGTCCCCTCACAGATACGCAGTATTTT. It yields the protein CASSRPLTDTQYF.